Here is one T cell receptor (beta chain) with its context. The protocol was immunoSEQ multiplex PCR, while the TCRdb copy is restricted to in-frame clones and leaves out a portion. The sample has 26,000 or so clones, roughly 90% seen once. Trimming shortened V by 0 bases and J by 6 bases, and 12 bases separated the two germline ends. Germline V gives CDR1 SGHRS, CDR2 YFSETQ. This CDR3 is 15 amino acids long. This sample was taken from a study of blood T cell repertoires in COVID-19. This clonotype was sampled from a human donor in a cohort sampled during active COVID-19. The chain links TRBV5-1 to TRBJ1-4, with a weak D call TRBD1 (6 bases). Source material: peripheral blood. The CDR3 sequence is CASSLGGRADEKLFF. DNA for the CDR3: TGCGCCAGCAGCTTGGGGGGGCGCGCGGATGAAAAACTGTTTTTT.